This T cell receptor beta chain stems from a study of OX40 agonist ivuxolimab in advanced cancers. At the level of the study: The diagnoses of dose-escalation patients were hepatocellular carcinoma, melanoma, renal cell or head and neck cancer. The study, taken as a whole, reports: Researchers report that CD8+ T cells had, on average, more expanded clones than CD4+. Clonal expansion was among the lowest in partial responders at 0.1-3.0 mg/kg, especially CD8+.

Assay used: immunoSEQ multiplex PCR; TCRdb lists only in-frame clones, some missing. The table lists 55,000 to 75,000 clones, over 80% of them singletons. Germline CDR1 reads SGHDT; CDR2 reads YYEEEE. The length of the CDR3 is 16 residues. The V end was cut by 0 bases, the J end by 9 bases, with 19 bases between. Points on this clone: Its antigen is unidentified.

Sequenced here: CD4+ or CD8+ T cells sorted from blood, sampled in a trial of the OX40 agonist ivuxolimab. The chain couples TRBV5-6 to TRBJ2-1, with D unresolved. The sequence was obtained from an adult with an advanced solid tumor such as melanoma, head and neck, liver or kidney cancer. The DNA for the CDR3 is TGTGCCAGCAGCTTGGGGGGTGGAGTAGCACCAGGTGAGCAGTTCTTC. Protein sequence: CASSLGGGVAPGEQFF.